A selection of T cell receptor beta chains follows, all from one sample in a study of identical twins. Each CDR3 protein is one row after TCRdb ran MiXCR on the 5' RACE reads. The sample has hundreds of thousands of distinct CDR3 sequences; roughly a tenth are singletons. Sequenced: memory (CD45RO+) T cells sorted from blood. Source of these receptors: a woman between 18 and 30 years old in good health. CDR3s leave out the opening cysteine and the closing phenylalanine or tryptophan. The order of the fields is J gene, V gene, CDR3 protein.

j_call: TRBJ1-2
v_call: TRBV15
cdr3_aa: ATSRTVYGYT

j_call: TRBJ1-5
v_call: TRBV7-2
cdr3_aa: ASSSWGNQPQH

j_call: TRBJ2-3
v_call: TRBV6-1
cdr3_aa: ASRRGLLTDTQY

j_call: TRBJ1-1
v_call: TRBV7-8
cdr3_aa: ASSYHSSEAF

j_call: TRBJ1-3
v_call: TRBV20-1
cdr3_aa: SATQSSGNTIY

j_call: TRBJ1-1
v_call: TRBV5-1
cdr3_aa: ASSLEGGRSTEAF

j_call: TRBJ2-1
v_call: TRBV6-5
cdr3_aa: ASSFIAGGNYNEQF

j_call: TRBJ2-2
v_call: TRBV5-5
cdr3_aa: ASSSDRSANTGELF

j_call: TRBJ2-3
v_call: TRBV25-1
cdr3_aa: ASSRGQGAHTQY

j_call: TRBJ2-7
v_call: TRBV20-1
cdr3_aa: SAGSWDSSYEQY

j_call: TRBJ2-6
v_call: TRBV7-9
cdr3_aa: ASSSTGDGANVLT

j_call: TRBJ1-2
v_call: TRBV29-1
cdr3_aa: SVEGIWDRGHYYGYT

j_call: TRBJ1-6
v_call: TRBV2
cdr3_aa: ASRITGDSPLH

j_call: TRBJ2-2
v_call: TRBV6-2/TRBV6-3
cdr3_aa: ASSSAGGSTGELF

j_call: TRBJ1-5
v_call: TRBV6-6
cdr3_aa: ASMDPNQPQH

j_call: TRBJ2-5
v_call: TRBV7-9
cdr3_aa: ASRPLLDQETQY

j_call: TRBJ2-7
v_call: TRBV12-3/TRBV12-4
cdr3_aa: ASSPRGTSYEQY

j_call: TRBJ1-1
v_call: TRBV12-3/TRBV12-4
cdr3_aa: ASRRFSGTTEAF

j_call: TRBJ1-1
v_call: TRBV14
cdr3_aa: ASSQRTVRGGTEAF

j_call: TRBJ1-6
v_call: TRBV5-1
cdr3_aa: ASSLGDSLNSPLH

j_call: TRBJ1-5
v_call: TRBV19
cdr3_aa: ASRGTGGENQPQH

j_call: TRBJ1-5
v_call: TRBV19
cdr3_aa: ASTRVSSNQPQH

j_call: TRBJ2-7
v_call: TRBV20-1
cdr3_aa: SARGGSSDREQY

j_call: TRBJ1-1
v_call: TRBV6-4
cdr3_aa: ASSVDKNTEAF

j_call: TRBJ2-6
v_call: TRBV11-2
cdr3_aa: ASSFMRGTARGISNVLT

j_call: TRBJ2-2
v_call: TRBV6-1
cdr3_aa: ASSRQLGTGELF

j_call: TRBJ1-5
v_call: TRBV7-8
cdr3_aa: ASSATENQPQH

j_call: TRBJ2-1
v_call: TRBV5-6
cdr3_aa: ASSLVGTSPYNEQF